The 30 T cell receptor beta chains reported below all come from one sample, sequenced in a study of identical twins. Via MiXCR, TCRdb re-called the 5' RACE reads, giving one row per CDR3 protein. The data show 450,000 or so distinct CDR3 sequences, 24% seen once. Separately, the same data were catalogued under a study of T cells expressing NK-cell markers.

The sample consisted of CD4+ T cells sorted from blood. These receptors all stem from a woman younger than 30 in good health.

A few counts support this clonotype. The chain couples TRBV5-1 to TRBJ2-1; no clear D gene. CDR1 is SGHRS and CDR2 is YFSETQ in the germline V gene. The CDR3 contains 17 residues. V lost 0 bases and J 5 bases, leaving 18 bases between the germline ends. The CDR3 here is CASSLALVASYDNEQFF. The CDR3 region has the DNA TGCGCCAGCAGCTTGGCCCTAGTGGCATCCTATGACAATGAGCAGTTCTTC. The whole variable domain, remainder taken from reference TRBV5-1 and TRBJ2-1, is KAGVTQTPRYLIKTRGQQVTLSCSPISGHRSVSWYQQTPGQGLQFLFEYFSETQRNKGNFPGRFSGRQFSNSRSEMNVSTLELGDSALYLCASSLALVASYDNEQFFGPGTRLTVL.

This clonotype was seen only a few times. This chain uses TRBV6-6 with TRBJ2-7; D remains ambiguous. Germline V gene lookup returns CDR1 MNHNY and CDR2 SVGAGI (reference sequence). V lost 4 bases to trimming and J lost 6 bases, with 7 bases between them. This CDR3 region has 11 residues. CDR3 nucleotides: TGTGCCAGCAGTTCCCTCGGCGAGCAGTACTTC. This translates into CASSSLGEQYF.

This chain joins TRBV10-3 and TRBJ2-7; unclear D gene. The ends were cut back, 0 bases at V and 4 bases at J, with 7 bases in the middle. The CDR3 is made up of 13 amino acids. Germline V lookup: CDR1 ENHRY, CDR2 SYGVKD. DNA for the CDR3: TGTGCCATCAGTGAGTCGATCATATACGAGCAGTACTTC. This translates into CAISESIIYEQYF.

This clonotype was detected only a few times. V gene TRBV10-2 combines with J gene TRBJ2-3; 9 nucleotides match TRBD2. Trimming removed 7 bases from V and 6 bases from J; junction bases left unmatched: 11. Germline V gives CDR1 WSHSY, CDR2 SAAADI. This CDR3 comprises 15 residues. CDR3 nucleotide sequence: TGCGCCAGCAACAGACTAGCGGACGTAAGGGATACGCAGTATTTT. Its translation: CASNRLADVRDTQYF.

Concerning this clonotype: At one end, the junction sequence differs from germline, possibly due to a read error. This chain links TRBV7-7 with TRBJ2-5; D is perhaps TRBD2 (6 bases). Germline lookup yields CDR1 SSHAT and CDR2 FNYEAQ (reference sequence). The CDR3 has 14 amino acids. CDR3 sequence: CASSQIRRGETQYF. The CDR3, as DNA: TGTGCTAGCAGCCAGATCCGGAGGGGAGAGACCCAGTACTTC.

The genes are TRBV3-1 and TRBJ1-5; no reliable D call. The CDR3 totals 13 residues. CDR1 is LGHDT and CDR2 is YNNKEL in the germline V gene (reference sequence). Trimming removed 8 bases from V and 4 bases from J, with 12 bases in between. This CDR3 is CASAGSSNQPQHF. The CDR3 nucleotides are TGTGCCAGCGCTGGGTCTTCTAATCAGCCCCAGCATTTT.

A few counts support this clonotype. The chain links TRBV20-1 to TRBJ2-3; the D gene could be TRBD1 or TRBD2 (5 bases each). Germline CDR1 and CDR2: DFQATT and SNEGSKA (reference sequence). Deletions cut 3 bases from V and 2 bases from J, with 12 bases between. CDR3 size: 14 residues. The CDR3 loop reads CSARAGTTTDTQYF. CDR3 sequence (DNA): TGCAGTGCTAGGGCCGGGACCACCACAGATACGCAGTATTTT.

This clonotype was counted a few times. This sequence joins TRBV3-1 and TRBJ1-1; D gene uncertain. This CDR3 region has 14 residues. Germline V lookup: CDR1 LGHDT, CDR2 YNNKEL (reference sequence). The ends were cut back, 2 bases at V and 6 bases at J, with 13 bases in the middle. This CDR3 is CASSQHPPGSEAFF. CDR3 coding DNA: TGTGCCAGCAGCCAACATCCCCCAGGATCTGAAGCTTTCTTT. The full variable domain, completed using reference TRBV3-1 and TRBJ1-1, is DTAVSQTPKYLVTQMGNDKSIKCEQNLGHDTMYWYKQDSKKFLKIMFSYNNKELIINETVPNRFSPKSPDKAHLNLHINSLELGDSAVYFCASSQHPPGSEAFFGQGTRLTVV.

The CDR3, as DNA: TGTGCCAGCAGTGCTCTTCGGGGGAGGGCCCTCACGAGCGAGCAGTACTTC. As protein: CASSALRGRALTSEQYF. V gene TRBV25-1 combines with J gene TRBJ2-7; 7 nucleotides agree with TRBD2. Germline values: CDR1 MGHDK, CDR2 SYGVNS. Trimming cost V 4 bases and J 6 bases; bases outside gene matches: 18. This CDR3 spans 17 amino acids.

The chain employs TRBV7-2 and TRBJ2-3; D is possibly TRBD2 (6 bases). The V end was cut by 7 bases, the J end by 0 bases, with 11 bases between. CDR3 length equals 14 residues. CDR1 and CDR2 from the germline V gene are SGHTA and FQGNSA. The CDR3 loop reads CASNRGLSTDTQYF. DNA of the CDR3: TGTGCCAGCAACCGGGGACTTAGCACAGATACGCAGTATTTT.

The sample holds a few counts of this clonotype. The chain links TRBV4-2 to TRBJ1-6; D is possibly TRBD1 (5 bases). Deletions cut 0 bases from V and 2 bases from J, with 11 bases between. The CDR3 is made up of 17 amino acids. Germline loops: CDR1 LGHNA, CDR2 YNFKEQ. The CDR3 protein is CASSQDLRGPYNSPLHF. The DNA for the CDR3 is TGTGCCAGCAGCCAAGATTTACGGGGACCCTATAATTCACCCCTCCACTTT.

This clonotype occurred a few times. The rearrangement joins TRBV14 to TRBJ2-1, with D maybe TRBD2 (6 bases). Germline values: CDR1 SGHDN, CDR2 FVKESK. Trimming shortened V by 0 bases and J by 15 bases, and 12 bases separated the two germline ends. The CDR3 totals 12 residues. The CDR3 reads CASSQDLGGWFF. The CDR3 nucleotides read TGTGCCAGCAGCCAAGATTTGGGGGGTTGGTTCTTC.

This sequence joins TRBV5-1 and TRBJ1-1, with a tentative D call TRBD1 (5 bases). CDR1 is SGHRS and CDR2 is YFSETQ in the germline V gene. Trimming took off 2 bases at V and 11 bases at J, with 10 bases between the two ends. The CDR3 runs to 11 residues. The CDR3 reads CASSLRGLAFF. In DNA form, the CDR3 reads TGCGCCAGCAGCTTACGGGGCTTGGCTTTCTTT.

The rearrangement uses TRBV27 and TRBJ1-1; no definite D call. V was trimmed by 7 bases and J by 0 bases, leaving 24 bases between them. CDR1 and CDR2 (germline): MNHEY, SMNVEV (reference sequence). CDR3 size: 18 residues. Here the CDR3 DNA reads TGTGCCAGCAATACAAGAGCACGGGGTATGGCGGTGAACACTGAAGCTTTCTTT. As protein: CASNTRARGMAVNTEAFF.

The gene calls are TRBV20-1 and TRBJ2-1; 10 nucleotides agree with TRBD2. V trimming: 6 bases; J trimming: 7 bases; junction bases outside the gene matches: 9. CDR1 and CDR2 from the germline V gene are DFQATT and SNEGSKA (reference sequence). CDR3 length: 14 residues. The CDR3: CSARKREGRNEQFF. CDR3 nucleotide sequence: TGCAGTGCCAGAAAGCGGGAGGGCCGAAATGAGCAGTTCTTC.

This clonotype turned up a few times. This chain uses TRBV24-1 with TRBJ2-3; D possibly matches TRBD1 or TRBD2 (5 bases each). The V end was cut by 1 base, the J end by 8 bases, with 9 bases between. The CDR3 contains 13 residues. In germline, CDR1 is KGHDR, CDR2 SFDVKD. CDR3 nucleotides: TGTGCCACCAGTGATTTAGAGGGGCCTACGCAGTATTTT. It translates to CATSDLEGPTQYF.

This chain uses TRBV11-2 with TRBJ2-3, with a weak D call TRBD1 (6 bases). Germline V gives CDR1 SGHAT, CDR2 FQNNGV. V was clipped by 2 bases and J by 8 bases, with 17 bases between them. The CDR3 loop spans 15 amino acids. CDR3 protein: CASSLQGKMTFTQYF. The CDR3 DNA follows: TGTGCCAGCAGCTTACAGGGGAAGATGACCTTTACGCAGTATTTT.

This chain links TRBV5-1 with TRBJ2-5, with D uncertain. Trimming took off 0 bases at V and 5 bases at J, with 20 bases between the two ends. This CDR3 is built from 17 residues. Per germline, CDR1 SGHRS and CDR2 YFSETQ. The CDR3 coding sequence is TGCGCCAGCAGCTTGGCCACGACGACTGACCCTGGGGAGACCCAGTACTTC. Protein product: CASSLATTTDPGETQYF.

The chain recombines TRBV18 with TRBJ2-1, with D possibly TRBD1 on 6 matching bases. Trimming left V 2 bases short and J 8 bases short, with 13 bases between. Per the germline V gene, CDR1 is KGHSH and CDR2 is LQKENI. The CDR3 spans 14 residues. The CDR3, as DNA: TGTGCCAGCTCACCAACGACAGGTTCACATGAGCAGTTCTTC. Translated: CASSPTTGSHEQFF.

Only a few counts were recorded for this clonotype. The gene calls are TRBV5-1 and TRBJ1-1; TRBD1 might be the D (5 bases). The length of the CDR3 is 16 residues. Germline V gene sequence: CDR1 SGHRS, CDR2 YFSETQ. V was cut by 4 bases and J by 3 bases, with 19 bases left in between. The CDR3 spells CASSPAGTGIYTEAFF. The CDR3 DNA is TGCGCCAGCAGCCCCGCCGGGACGGGGATCTACACTGAAGCTTTCTTT.

This clonotype was picked up one time. The chain is built from TRBV7-8 and TRBJ2-5, with D unresolved. Trimming removed 5 bases from V and 5 bases from J, with 18 bases in between. Per the germline V gene, CDR1 is SGHVS and CDR2 is FQNEAQ. The CDR3 spans 15 residues. CDR3: CASSPPYPLGETQYF. CDR3 bases: TGTGCCAGCAGCCCTCCTTATCCCCTTGGGGAGACCCAGTACTTC.

This chain connects TRBV5-6 to TRBJ2-7; TRBD2 is a possible D gene (6 bases). The germline V and J ends were trimmed by 1 base and 2 bases, with 13 bases remaining between them. The CDR3 extends over 15 amino acids. In germline, CDR1 is SGHDT, CDR2 YYEEEE. CDR3 nucleotides: TGTGCCAGCAGCTTGCTGAGAGCGGGCGCCTACGAGCAGTACTTC. Translating it yields CASSLLRAGAYEQYF.

This clonotype turned up a few times. Written as DNA, the CDR3 is TGTGCCAGCAGCCCATCCTCAGGCTACAATGAGCAGTTCTTC. Its translation is CASSPSSGYNEQFF. The chain has TRBV7-7 and TRBJ2-1; D is unclear. The CDR3 has 14 amino acids. CDR1 is SSHAT and CDR2 is FNYEAQ in the germline V gene (reference sequence). V shed 5 bases and J shed 3 bases, with 11 bases lying between them.

This clonotype was seen a few times. The CDR3 here is CATSPGDTNTGELFF. In nucleotides, the CDR3 is TGCGCCACCAGTCCGGGCGACACGAACACCGGGGAGCTGTTTTTT. The genes are TRBV5-1 and TRBJ2-2; D not certain. Trimming pared 9 bases from V and 0 bases from J, leaving 15 bases between. Per germline, CDR1 SGHRS and CDR2 YFSETQ. The length of the CDR3 is 15 residues.

The chain is built from TRBV6-1 and TRBJ2-7; D unresolved. Germline values: CDR1 MNHNS, CDR2 SASEGT. The CDR3 spans 15 residues. The V end was cut by 6 bases, the J end by 2 bases, with 17 bases between. The CDR3 nucleotides are TGTGCCAGCAGGGCGCCCCAGAACGGAGCCTACGAGCAGTACTTC. This sequence encodes CASRAPQNGAYEQYF.

This clonotype turned up a few times. V gene TRBV21-1 combines with J gene TRBJ2-5. TRBV21-1 is recorded as a pseudogene. The CDR3 consists of 13 residues. CDR3 sequence reads: CASSKVAGETQYF. The CDR3 nucleotides read TGTGCCAGCAGCAAAGTAGCTGGAGAGACCCAGTACTTC.

This clonotype was picked up a small number of times. This chain joins TRBV5-5 and TRBJ2-2; perhaps TRBD2 as D (5 bases). The V end was cut by 0 bases, the J end by 5 bases, with 8 bases between. This CDR3 is built from 14 residues. Germline values: CDR1 SGHKS, CDR2 YYEKEE (reference sequence). CDR3 sequence reads: CASSLVEETGELFF. DNA for the CDR3: TGTGCCAGCAGCTTGGTGGAGGAGACCGGGGAGCTGTTTTTT.

This clonotype was detected once. This sequence joins TRBV5-1 and TRBJ2-3; the D gene is possibly TRBD2 (6 bases). V was trimmed by 4 bases and J by 2 bases, leaving 17 bases between them. Germline V gene sequence: CDR1 SGHRS, CDR2 YFSETQ. CDR3 size: 16 residues. The CDR3: CASSAYRGLSTDTQYF. In DNA, the CDR3 is TGCGCCAGCAGCGCGTACCGGGGACTTTCCACAGATACGCAGTATTTT. The full variable domain, rest sourced from reference TRBV5-1 and TRBJ2-3, is KAGVTQTPRYLIKTRGQQVTLSCSPISGHRSVSWYQQTPGQGLQFLFEYFSETQRNKGNFPGRFSGRQFSNSRSEMNVSTLELGDSALYLCASSAYRGLSTDTQYFGPGTRLTVL.

This clonotype was counted a few times. The chain joins TRBV4-3 to TRBJ2-2; D might be TRBD1 (5 bases). Per germline, CDR1 LGHNA and CDR2 YSLEER. This CDR3 has 16 amino acids. V lost 1 base and J 0 bases, leaving 9 bases between the germline ends. The CDR3 is CASSQGRASNTGELFF. CDR3 DNA sequence: TGCGCCAGCAGCCAAGGCAGGGCCTCGAACACCGGGGAGCTGTTTTTT.

The chain uses TRBV6-1 and TRBJ2-7; tentative D call: TRBD1 (6 bases). This CDR3 has 16 amino acids. Trimming removed 6 bases at V and 0 bases at J, with 18 bases between. In germline, CDR1 is MNHNS, CDR2 SASEGT. The DNA for the CDR3 is TGTGCCAGCAGGCCTCCGACCGGGACAAACTCCTACGAGCAGTACTTC. It encodes CASRPPTGTNSYEQYF.